The 10 T cell receptor beta chains presented below share a single source sample, sequenced in a study of Graves' ophthalmopathy and Graves' hyperthyroidism. Amplification of the TCR beta CDR3 regions used RNA transcripts (as template). Second-round multiplex PCR came after a first-round RT-PCR that employed HTBI primers. TCRdb processed the multiplex PCR reads anew with MiXCR; each CDR3 protein has one entry. The profile shows approximately 700,000 distinct CDR3 sequences, roughly 39% of them singletons. The material sequenced was peripheral blood. The receptors shown here come from an adult man with Graves' ophthalmopathy.

The chain joins TRBV20-1 to TRBJ1-4; 7 bases align to TRBD1. Per germline, CDR1 DFQATT and CDR2 SNEGSKA (reference sequence). Unmatched junction bases numbered 5, after V lost 6 bases and J lost 7 bases. This CDR3 contains 12 residues. The CDR3 is CSAAGTAEKLFF. CDR3 in DNA: TGCAGTGCAGCCGGGACAGCTGAAAAACTGTTTTTT.

V is TRBV7-8 and J is TRBJ2-7, with D possibly TRBD2 on 5 matching bases. Germline V gene lookup returns CDR1 SGHVS and CDR2 FQNEAQ. V shed 11 bases and J shed 6 bases, with 20 bases lying between them. CDR3 length: 13 amino acids. The DNA of the CDR3 is TGTGCCTGGAGTCGAAACGAGGGCGGCGAGCAGTACTTC. Residues: CAWSRNEGGEQYF.

This clonotype appeared many times. This chain links TRBV7-9 with TRBJ2-7, with D possibly being TRBD2 (6 bases). The CDR3 is 15 amino acids. Trimming took off 0 bases at V and 5 bases at J, with 14 bases between the two ends. CDR1 is SEHNR, CDR2 FQNEAQ, per germline (reference sequence). The CDR3 reads CASSLARLALDEQYF. CDR3 in DNA: TGTGCCAGCAGCTTAGCGCGGCTAGCGTTAGACGAGCAGTACTTC. Supplemented by reference TRBV7-9 and TRBJ2-7, the full variable domain reads DTGVSQNPRHKITKRGQNVTFRCDPISEHNRLYWYRQTLGQGPEFLTYFQNEAQLEKSRLLSDRFSAERPKGSFSTLEIQRTEQGDSAMYLCASSLARLALDEQYFGPGTRLTVT.

Concerning this clonotype itself: Mismatch with germline at one junction end may stem from a read error. CDR3 DNA sequence: TGTGCCAGCAGCCAGACCTCTAACACTGAAGCTTTCTTT. Encoded protein: CASSQTSNTEAFF. The chain is built from TRBV10-2 and TRBJ1-1; no clear D. CDR1 is WSHSY, CDR2 SAAADI, per germline. The CDR3 length is 13 residues.

The gene calls are TRBV25-1 and TRBJ2-5; the match to TRBD1 covers 7 bases. The end of the DNA aligns better with TRBJ2-1, so the J call may be wrong. Germline CDR1 reads MGHDK; CDR2 reads SYGVNS. This CDR3 is built from 16 residues. The CDR3 sequence is CASSESRGSSYNEQFF. CDR3 nucleotides: TGTGCCAGCAGTGAATCCAGGGGGAGCTCCTACAATGAGCAGTTCTTC.

This clonotype has ten or more counts. The rearrangement links TRBV7-9 to TRBJ2-2; D is possibly TRBD2 (5 bases). The CDR3 sequence is 15 residues long. Trimming stripped 4 bases from V and 1 base from J, with 10 bases between. The germline V gene encodes CDR1 SEHNR and CDR2 FQNEAQ (reference sequence). The CDR3 spells CASSSWRMNTGELFF. The CDR3 DNA reads TGTGCCAGCAGCTCGTGGAGGATGAACACCGGGGAGCTGTTTTTT.

This clonotype was seen repeatedly, ten times or more. The chain has TRBV29-1 and TRBJ2-5; TRBD2 might be the D (6 bases). Germline CDR1 is SQVTM and CDR2 is ANQGSEA. V shed 5 bases and J shed 3 bases, with 7 bases lying between them. This CDR3 spans 11 amino acids. CDR3 sequence: CSVSGEETQYF. The CDR3 coding sequence is TGCAGCGTTTCGGGGGAAGAGACCCAGTACTTC.

This clonotype was counted at least ten times. J is TRBJ1-4 and V is TRBV19; no firm D call. The CDR3 is 13 amino acids. The germline CDR1 and CDR2 sequences are LNHDA and SQIVND (reference sequence). The V and J ends lost 1 base and 12 bases respectively, with 12 bases between them. The chain's CDR3 is CASSIAVGLELFF. CDR3 nucleotide sequence: TGTGCCAGTAGTATAGCAGTTGGATTGGAACTGTTTTTT.

Many counts were recorded for this clonotype. CDR3 residues: CASHGTGSYEQYF. As DNA, the CDR3 is TGCGCCAGCCACGGGACAGGATCCTACGAGCAGTACTTC. The chain joins TRBV10-2 to TRBJ2-7; 8 positions agree with TRBD1. J gave up 1 base and V 8 bases, and 4 bases lay outside the gene matches. The V gene's germline CDR1 is WSHSY and CDR2 SAAADI. CDR3 length: 13 amino acids.

This clonotype was found many times. The rearrangement joins TRBV29-1 to TRBJ2-5; no clear D. CDR1 and CDR2 from the germline V gene are SQVTM and ANQGSEA. This CDR3 spans 14 amino acids. V lost 2 bases and J 1 base, leaving 11 bases between the germline ends. This chain's CDR3 is CSVENRPIQETQYF. Written as DNA, the CDR3 is TGCAGCGTTGAAAACCGACCGATCCAAGAGACCCAGTACTTC.